These 5 T cell receptor beta chains originate from one sample sequenced in a study of STAT3 mutations in large granular lymphocyte leukemia. Antigens of these TCRs are unknown. Clones were read by immunoSEQ multiplex PCR, and TCRdb kept only the in-frame ones, dropping some. This table has almost 5,500 clones, approximately 50% appearing once. Broader study findings: Every T-cell large granular lymphocyte leukemia patient had at least one immunodominant TCR beta clonotype.

Material for sequencing was peripheral blood mononuclear cells. The source is a woman in her seventies with T-cell large granular lymphocyte leukemia. Some clones in this sample may be carry-over from other donors' samples.

A word on this clone: In this CDR3 the conserved last residue, phenylalanine or tryptophan, is missing, so a read error is likely. It is unclear where the CDR3 begins or ends on the DNA, so no DNA is shown, and the CDR3 is as TCRdb lists it. The chain recombines TRBV5-6 with TRBJ1-1; no check of the table's D call, TRBD1, against the DNA was made. Looked up from germline, CDR1 is SGHDT and CDR2 is YYEEEE. The CDR3 sequence runs 9 residues, both termini included. CDR3 region: CARGGLGPP.

The chain couples TRBV4-1 to TRBJ1-1; TRBD1 matches at 9 bases. Germline assignment: CDR1 MGHRA and CDR2 YSYEKL. After removal of 4 bases from V and 1 base from J, the junction contained 4 bases not matched to a gene. The CDR3 totals 15 residues. The CDR3 spells CASSRTGDSNTEAFF. As DNA, the CDR3 is TGCGCCAGCAGCCGGACAGGGGACTCGAACACTGAAGCTTTCTTT.

This chain joins TRBV6-5 and TRBJ1-2; 7 bases match TRBD1. Trimming at V came to 5 bases and at J to 3 bases, leaving 6 bases not matched to a gene. The V gene's germline CDR1 is MNHEY and CDR2 SVGAGI. This CDR3 comprises 14 residues. CDR3 in amino acids: CASSTQGQDYGYTF. The CDR3 coding sequence is TGTGCCAGCAGTACACAGGGGCAGGACTATGGCTACACCTTC.

The chain carries TRBV6-5 and TRBJ2-3; D unresolved. Trimming removed 8 bases at V and 6 bases at J, with 9 bases between. The CDR3 consists of 11 residues. The germline CDR1 and CDR2 sequences are MNHEY and SVGAGI. The CDR3 protein is CASQGWDTQYF. CDR3 nucleotide sequence: TGTGCCAGCCAAGGGTGGGATACGCAGTATTTT.

The genes are TRBV7-2 and TRBJ1-2; D not certain. With 0 bases removed from V and 7 bases from J, the gap between germline ends came to 9 bases. This CDR3 region has 13 residues. Germline V CDR1 and CDR2: SGHTA, FQGNSA. CDR3 DNA sequence: TGTGCCAGCAGCTTAGCGTCTCCGACTGGCTACACCTTC. The encoded protein is CASSLASPTGYTF.